This T cell receptor (beta chain) was sequenced for a study of blood T cell repertoires in COVID-19. Turning to the study itself: T cells, B-cell-depleted T cells, or PBMCs provided the cDNA or gDNA that served as material.

Methods used by the authors: Nucleated cell counts were estimated from reference gene primer amplification. Only in-frame clones appear in the TCRdb table, and some are missing; sequencing was by immunoSEQ multiplex PCR. V, J and clone size reflect that table, while D and trimming were determined from the DNA. The repertoire holds 60,000 to 85,000 clones, with about 80% as singletons. The CDR3 extends over 13 amino acids. In germline, CDR1 is SGHDN, CDR2 FVKESK. Deletions cut 4 bases from V and 4 bases from J, with 10 bases between. The sample holds a few counts of this clone. The V gene is TRBV14, the J gene TRBJ1-2, with D hard to call. Sequencing was performed on peripheral blood. The clonotype originates from a human donor in a cohort sampled during active COVID-19. In DNA form, the CDR3 reads TGTGCCAGCAGCCCCTCTACTCTCTATGGCTACACCTTC. This translates into CASSPSTLYGYTF.